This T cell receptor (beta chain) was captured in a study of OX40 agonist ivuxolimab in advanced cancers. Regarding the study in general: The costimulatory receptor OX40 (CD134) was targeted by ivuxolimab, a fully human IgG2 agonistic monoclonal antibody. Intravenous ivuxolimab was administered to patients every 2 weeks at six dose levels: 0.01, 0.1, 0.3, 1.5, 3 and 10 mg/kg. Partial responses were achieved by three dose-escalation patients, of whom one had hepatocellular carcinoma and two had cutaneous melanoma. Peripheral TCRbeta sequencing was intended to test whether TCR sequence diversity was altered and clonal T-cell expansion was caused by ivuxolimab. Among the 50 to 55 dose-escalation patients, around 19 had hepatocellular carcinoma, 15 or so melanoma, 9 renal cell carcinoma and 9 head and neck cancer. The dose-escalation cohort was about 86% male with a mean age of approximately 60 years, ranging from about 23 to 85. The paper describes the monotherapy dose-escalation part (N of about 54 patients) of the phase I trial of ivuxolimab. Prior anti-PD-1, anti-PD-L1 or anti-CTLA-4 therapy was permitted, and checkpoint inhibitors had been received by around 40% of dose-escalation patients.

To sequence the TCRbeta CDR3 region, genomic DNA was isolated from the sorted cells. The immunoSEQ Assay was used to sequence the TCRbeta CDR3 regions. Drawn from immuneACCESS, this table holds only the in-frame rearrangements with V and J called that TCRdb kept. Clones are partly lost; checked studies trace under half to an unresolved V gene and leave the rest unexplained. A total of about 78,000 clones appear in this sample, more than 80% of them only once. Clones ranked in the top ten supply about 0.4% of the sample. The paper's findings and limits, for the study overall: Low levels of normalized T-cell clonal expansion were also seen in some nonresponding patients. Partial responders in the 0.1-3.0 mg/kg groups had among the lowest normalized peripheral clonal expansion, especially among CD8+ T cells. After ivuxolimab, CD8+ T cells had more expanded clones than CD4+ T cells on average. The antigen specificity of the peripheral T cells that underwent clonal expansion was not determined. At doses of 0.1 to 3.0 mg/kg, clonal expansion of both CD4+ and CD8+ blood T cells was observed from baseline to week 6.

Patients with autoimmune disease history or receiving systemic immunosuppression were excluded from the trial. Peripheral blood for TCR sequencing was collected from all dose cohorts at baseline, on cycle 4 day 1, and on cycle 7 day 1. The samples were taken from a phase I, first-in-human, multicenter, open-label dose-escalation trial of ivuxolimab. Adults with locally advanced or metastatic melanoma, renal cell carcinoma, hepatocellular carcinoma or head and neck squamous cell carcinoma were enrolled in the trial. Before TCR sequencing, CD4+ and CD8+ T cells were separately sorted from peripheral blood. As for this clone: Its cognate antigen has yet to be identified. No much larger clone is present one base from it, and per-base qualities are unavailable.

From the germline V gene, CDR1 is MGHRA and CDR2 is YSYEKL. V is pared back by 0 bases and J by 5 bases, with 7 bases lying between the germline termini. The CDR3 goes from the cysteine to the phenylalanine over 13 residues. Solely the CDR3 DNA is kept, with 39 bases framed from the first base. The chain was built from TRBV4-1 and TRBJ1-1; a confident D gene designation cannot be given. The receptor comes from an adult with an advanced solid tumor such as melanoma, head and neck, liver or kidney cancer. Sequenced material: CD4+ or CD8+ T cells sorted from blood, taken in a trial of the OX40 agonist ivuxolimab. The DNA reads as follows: TGCGCCAGCAGCCAAGATTGGTGGACTGAAGCTTTCTTT. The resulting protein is CASSQDWWTEAFF.